The rows below give T cell receptor beta chains drawn from one sample of a study of T-cell memory formation after mild COVID-19. TCRdb re-called the 5' RACE reads through MiXCR, storing one row per CDR3 protein. The table has around 250,000 distinct CDR3 sequences, over 15% seen once. Sequenced material: PBMCs or a T cell subset sorted from them (not recorded which). All receptors come from a man aged 18 to 30 who had mild COVID-19 (a few samples of this study predate the infection). Cell type and time point are not known. CDR3s include the opening cysteine and the closing phenylalanine or tryptophan. The D gene is left open where the match is weak. Size values are once, few and many counts, or a class for expanded clones, and some rows have none.

few	-	TRBV6-2/TRBV6-3	TRBJ2-3	TGTGCCAGCCTGGCCCTACGGGGGAACACAGATACGCAGTATTTT	CASLALRGNTDTQYF
few	TRBD2	TRBV7-3	TRBJ2-1	TGTGCCAGCAGCTCCGGCCCCACGGTTAGCGGGACAATGTATGAGCAGTTCTTC	CASSSGPTVSGTMYEQFF
-	TRBD1	TRBV5-1	TRBJ1-4	TGCGCCAGCAGCTTGCAGGGGGCGGGAGAAAAACTGTTTTTT	CASSLQGAGEKLFF
-	-	TRBV29-1	TRBJ1-1	TGCAGCGTTGAATCGAACACTGAAGCTTTCTTT	CSVESNTEAFF
few	-	TRBV11-2	TRBJ2-1	TGTGCCAGCAGCTTAAGGCGGGGAACCAGGCAGTTCTTC	CASSLRRGTRQFF
few	TRBD2	TRBV10-1	TRBJ2-3	TGCGCCAGCAGTGAGTCTTTGGGACTACCAGTCACAGATACGCAGTATTTT	CASSESLGLPVTDTQYF
few	-	TRBV7-2	TRBJ2-3	TGTGCCAGCAGCGCCGGACAGACCACAGATACGCAGTATTTT	CASSAGQTTDTQYF
many	-	TRBV5-1	TRBJ2-2	TGCGCCAGCAGGGGTACGAACACCGGGGAGCTGTTTTTT	CASRGTNTGELFF
-	-	TRBV4-1	TRBJ2-7	TGCGCCAGCAGCCAAGGGGACGCCCGATACGAGCAGTACTTC	CASSQGDARYEQYF
many	TRBD1	TRBV24-1	TRBJ2-1	TGTGCCACCAGCTACTCCCTGGGTCTGGGACAGGGATCCAATGAGCAGTTCTTC	CATSYSLGLGQGSNEQFF
-	TRBD1	TRBV4-1	TRBJ1-4	TGCGCCAGCAGCCCGTCCGGGACAGGGACCCTCACGGCTGAAAAACTGTTTTTT	CASSPSGTGTLTAEKLFF
few	-	TRBV7-2	TRBJ1-1	TGTGCCAGCAGCTTCGGGGCAGCGATGAACACTGAAGCTTTCTTT	CASSFGAAMNTEAFF
-	TRBD2	TRBV20-1	TRBJ2-1	TGCAGTGCCCTCTCGCCTAGCGGGGGGGGCAATGAGCAGTTCTTC	CSALSPSGGGNEQFF
many	TRBD1	TRBV3-1	TRBJ1-2	TGTGCCAGCAGCCCCCAGGACAGGATAATTAATGGCTACACCTTC	CASSPQDRIINGYTF
-	-	TRBV10-3	TRBJ1-6	TGTGCCATCAGTGGCCAGGGGCCGAATTCACCCCTCCACTTT	CAISGQGPNSPLHF
few	-	TRBV5-1	TRBJ1-1	TGCGCCAGCAGCTTGATTGGGGAAATCTGGACTGAAGCTTTCTTT	CASSLIGEIWTEAFF
-	TRBD2	TRBV10-2	TRBJ2-3	TGCGCCAGCAGACTAGCGGGGAAAGATACGCAGTATTTT	CASRLAGKDTQYF
-	TRBD1	TRBV5-1	TRBJ2-4	TGCGCCAGCAGCCTGGGACAGGGGAAAAACATTCAGTACTTC	CASSLGQGKNIQYF
few	-	TRBV4-3	TRBJ2-7	TGCGCCAGCAGCCAAGAAATTGTTGGGAACGAGCAGTACTTC	CASSQEIVGNEQYF
few	TRBD2	TRBV6-5	TRBJ2-3	TGTGCCAGCAGTTACTCGAGCGGGGCGAGCACAGATACGCAGTATTTT	CASSYSSGASTDTQYF
-	-	TRBV10-3	TRBJ1-5	TGTGCCATCGGGGGACAGCCCCAGCATTTT	CAIGGQPQHF
-	-	TRBV5-4	TRBJ1-4	TGTGCCAGCAGCCTCTCACGCGCAACTAATGAAAAACTGTTTTTT	CASSLSRATNEKLFF
few	TRBD1	TRBV6-2/TRBV6-3	TRBJ1-1	TGTGCCACCAGACAGGGTGGGGGAAACACTGAAGCTTTCTTT	CATRQGGGNTEAFF
-	TRBD1	TRBV29-1	TRBJ2-2	TGCAGCGTTGAATCCTCGAGGGGGCGCACCGGGGAGCTGTTTTTT	CSVESSRGRTGELFF
-	-	TRBV6-5	TRBJ1-2	TGTGCCAGCAGTTACCCGGACTCGGGCGGCTACACCTTC	CASSYPDSGGYTF
few	-	TRBV5-1	TRBJ1-2	TGCGCCAGCAGCTTGGACGTGGGTACTTATGGCTACACCTTC	CASSLDVGTYGYTF
few	-	TRBV5-1	TRBJ1-1	TGCGCCAGCAGCTACGGACAGAACACTGAAGCTTTCTTT	CASSYGQNTEAFF
-	TRBD2	TRBV7-9	TRBJ2-5	TGTGCCAGCAGCTCCGGGCGGGGGGGCAGAGAGACCCAGTACTTC	CASSSGRGGRETQYF
-	TRBD1	TRBV7-9	TRBJ2-3	TGTGCCAGCAGCTTAGCCAGGGGGCCGACAGATACGCAGTATTTT	CASSLARGPTDTQYF
-	-	TRBV15	TRBJ2-3	TGTGCCACCAGCAGAGTGGTCGTCACAGATACGCAGTATTTT	CATSRVVVTDTQYF
few	-	TRBV9	TRBJ2-1	TGTGCCAGCAGCGTAGGAGGGTCCCCCATGAATGAGCAGTTCTTC	CASSVGGSPMNEQFF
many	TRBD1	TRBV5-1	TRBJ1-1	TGCGCCAGCAGCTTGGGGGACAGAGGGGGGGCTTTCTTT	CASSLGDRGGAFF
few	-	TRBV9	TRBJ2-3	TGTGCCAGCAGCGTATGGGGGGGCCTACAAGATACGCAGTATTTT	CASSVWGGLQDTQYF
few	-	TRBV12-3/TRBV12-4	TRBJ1-1	TGTGCCAGCAACCCCGACAGCTACACTGAAGCTTTCTTT	CASNPDSYTEAFF
few	TRBD1	TRBV7-7	TRBJ2-7	TGTGCCAGCAGCTCTTCGACAGGGTCGGGGGAGCAGTACTTC	CASSSSTGSGEQYF
-	TRBD2	TRBV24-1	TRBJ2-5	TGTGCCACCAGTGATGCAGGGAGGGTCCAAGAGACCCAGTACTTC	CATSDAGRVQETQYF
-	-	TRBV18	TRBJ2-2	TGTGCCAGCTCACCACCGAGTGGAAACCGGGAGCTGTTTTTT	CASSPPSGNRELFF
few	-	TRBV7-2	TRBJ1-1	TGTGCCAGCAGCTGGGGACGGAACACTGAAGCTTTCTTT	CASSWGRNTEAFF
few	-	TRBV28	TRBJ1-2	TGTGCCAGCAGTTCCTCGGCCTATGGCTACACCTTC	CASSSSAYGYTF
-	-	TRBV7-2	TRBJ1-1	TGTGCCAGCAGTCCCTCGGGGACGGACACTGAAGCTTTCTTT	CASSPSGTDTEAFF
-	-	TRBV12-3/TRBV12-4	TRBJ2-7	TGTGCCAGCAGTCCCGGGACACCATACGAGCAGTACTTC	CASSPGTPYEQYF
few	-	TRBV9	TRBJ1-2	TGTGCCAGCAGCGACTATCAGCTTAACTATGGCTACACCTTC	CASSDYQLNYGYTF
few	-	TRBV9	TRBJ2-2	TGTGCCAGCAGCGCGGTGACAGGAAGGGTCACCGGGGAGCTGTTTTTT	CASSAVTGRVTGELFF
few	-	TRBV28	TRBJ1-1	TGTGCCAGCAGTCCGAACAGGGATGAAGCTTTCTTT	CASSPNRDEAFF
few	-	TRBV19	TRBJ2-2	TGTGCCAGTAGTATTGATGGGGCAGGGGAGCTGTTTTTT	CASSIDGAGELFF